Shown below are 20 T cell receptor beta chains from a single sample sequenced in a study of CD8 T cells in Susac syndrome. Reverse transcription of about 0.45 to 1 ug RNA was carried out with random hexamers. TCRdb re-analysed the immunoSEQ multiplex PCR reads in MiXCR, keeping a single row per CDR3 protein. The sample lists approximately 270,000 distinct CDR3 sequences, 90% to 95% occurring once. What was sequenced was CD4+ T cells from PBMCs. The source of these receptors is a human donor with multiple sclerosis.

The V gene is TRBV27, the J gene TRBJ2-6, with no clear D. The CDR3 covers 15 residues. Germline V gene data show CDR1 as MNHEY and CDR2 as SMNVEV (reference sequence). Trimming pared 6 bases from V and 0 bases from J, leaving 9 bases between. CDR3 coding DNA: TGTGCCAGCAGACTGGAAGGCTCTGGGGCCAACGTCCTGACTTTC. Its translation is CASRLEGSGANVLTF.

This sequence joins TRBV20-1 and TRBJ1-6, with D hard to call. Per the germline V gene, CDR1 is DFQATT and CDR2 is SNEGSKA (reference sequence). Trimming took 0 bases from V and 9 from J, leaving 15 bases between them. The CDR3 runs 15 residues. CDR3 residues: CSARDRSSAGSPLHF. The CDR3 DNA reads TGCAGTGCTAGAGATCGGTCCAGCGCGGGTTCACCCCTCCACTTT.

The chain combines TRBV20-1 with TRBJ2-2; 16 positions match TRBD2. The V gene's germline CDR1 is DFQATT and CDR2 SNEGSKA (reference sequence). CDR3 length: 18 amino acids. Trimming removed 0 bases from V and 5 bases from J; junction bases left unmatched: 6. In nucleotides, the CDR3 is TGCAGTGCTAGAGATCTCGGGGGACTAGCGGGAGGGACCGGGGAGCTGTTTTTT. Protein product: CSARDLGGLAGGTGELFF.

This sequence joins TRBV29-1 and TRBJ2-1, with TRBD1 matching over 9 bases. There are 14 residues in the CDR3. CDR1 is SQVTM and CDR2 is ANQGSEA in the germline V gene. The junction had 10 bases not matched to a gene; V was cut back by 8 bases and J by 5 bases. The CDR3 reads CSLQQGAVDNEQFF. Here the CDR3 DNA reads TGCAGCCTTCAACAGGGGGCCGTAGACAATGAGCAGTTCTTC.

The chain carries TRBV5-6 and TRBJ2-1; D not certain. This CDR3 comprises 16 residues. Between the trimmed V and J ends, which lost 0 bases and 0 bases, there was a span of 10 bases. The germline V gene encodes CDR1 SGHDT and CDR2 YYEEEE. The CDR3 region has the DNA TGTGCCAGCAGCTTGGATCCAGGCGTCTCCTACAATGAGCAGTTCTTC. Residues: CASSLDPGVSYNEQFF.

A word on this clonotype: A read error may account for a junction end that differs from germline. The rearrangement joins TRBV5-6 to TRBJ2-3, with 9 bases matching TRBD1. This CDR3 has 15 amino acids. Per germline, CDR1 SGHDT and CDR2 YYEEEE. The CDR3 sequence is CASSGTGRGPDMQYF. The CDR3 DNA sequence: TGTGCCAGCAGCGGGACAGGGAGAGGCCCAGATATGCAGTATTTT.

The J gene is TRBJ1-2, the V gene TRBV27, with D uncertain. With 5 bases removed from V and 4 bases from J, the gap between germline ends came to 26 bases. Germline V gives CDR1 MNHEY, CDR2 SMNVEV (reference sequence). The CDR3 consists of 18 residues. CDR3 sequence reads: CASSPYPRGPQHLYGYTF. For the CDR3, the DNA is TGTGCCAGCAGTCCCTACCCCCGGGGTCCACAGCACCTCTATGGCTACACCTTC.

The chain carries TRBV12-3 or TRBV12-4 and TRBJ2-2, with 8 bases aligning to TRBD1. After removal of 7 bases from V and 1 base from J, the junction contained 2 bases not matched to a gene. This CDR3 is built from 14 residues. CDR3 sequence reads: CASMGQENTGELFF. DNA of the CDR3: TGTGCCAGCATGGGACAGGAGAACACCGGGGAGCTGTTTTTT.

The chain uses TRBV5-1 and TRBJ2-7; D perhaps matches TRBD1 (6 bases). Trimming pared 0 bases from V and 5 bases from J, leaving 15 bases between. The CDR3 totals 15 residues. CDR1 and CDR2 from the germline V gene are SGHRS and YFSETQ. CDR3 loop: CASSLDTGFMNEQYV. CDR3 sequence (DNA): TGCGCCAGCAGCTTGGATACAGGGTTTATGAACGAGCAGTACGTC.

This clonotype was detected only once. This rearrangement joins TRBV20-1 to TRBJ1-4; the D is unclear. Trimming pared 3 bases from V and 8 bases from J, leaving 16 bases between. The CDR3 runs 14 residues. The germline V gene has CDR1 DFQATT and CDR2 SNEGSKA (reference sequence). For the CDR3, the DNA is TGCAGTGCTAGCGACACCCCCTGGGAAGAAAAACTGTTTTTT. It translates to CSASDTPWEEKLFF.

The chain joins TRBV29-1 to TRBJ2-1, with TRBD2 as a possible D gene (6 bases). The CDR3 extends over 11 amino acids. Germline V gene sequence: CDR1 SQVTM, CDR2 ANQGSEA. CDR3 sequence: CGGTLGGEQFF. CDR3 DNA sequence: TGCGGGGGGACTCTCGGCGGTGAGCAGTTCTTC.

This chain's CDR3 is CASSALGGAFLNTEAFF. CDR3 DNA: TGTGCCAGCAGCGCCCTGGGGGGGGCCTTTCTGAACACTGAAGCTTTCTTT. The rearrangement joins TRBV9 to TRBJ1-1; perhaps TRBD1 as D (6 bases). This CDR3 comprises 17 residues. CDR1 SGDLS and CDR2 YYNGEE come from the germline V gene. V shed 3 bases and J shed 0 bases, with 18 bases lying between them. Together with reference TRBV9 and TRBJ1-1, the CDR3 gives the full variable domain: DSGVTQTPKHLITATGQRVTLRCSPRSGDLSVYWYQQSLDQGLQFLIQYYNGEERAKGNILERFSAQQFPDLHSELNLSSLELGDSALYFCASSALGGAFLNTEAFFGQGTRLTVV.

The chain employs TRBV5-1 and TRBJ2-2; D is unresolved. The CDR3 has 16 amino acids. Between the trimmed V and J ends, which lost 0 bases and 1 base, there was a span of 10 bases. Germline V gene lookup returns CDR1 SGHRS and CDR2 YFSETQ. The CDR3 protein is CASSLDTLKNTGELFF. In nucleotides, the CDR3 is TGCGCCAGCAGCTTGGATACCCTAAAGAACACCGGGGAGCTGTTTTTT.

The V gene is TRBV7-9, the J gene TRBJ1-1, with TRBD1 matching over 8 bases. The CDR3 has 17 amino acids. Germline V gene sequence: CDR1 SEHNR, CDR2 FQNEAQ (reference sequence). The V and J ends lost 5 bases and 2 bases, in that order; junction bases with no gene match: 13. CDR3 amino acids: CASSTRTGPGVNTEAFF. The CDR3 bases are TGTGCCAGCAGCACCCGGACAGGGCCCGGGGTCAACACTGAAGCTTTCTTT.

The table lists this clonotype with a count of one. The gene calls are TRBV18 and TRBJ1-3; 10 nucleotides align to TRBD1. CDR1 is KGHSH and CDR2 is LQKENI in the germline V gene. V shed 6 bases, J shed 1 base, and the junction held 6 bases outside the gene matches. The CDR3 runs 16 residues. CDR3 sequence (DNA): TGTGCCAGCTCTCTGACAGGGGGCGCGTCTGGAAACACCATATATTTT. Amino acids: CASSLTGGASGNTIYF.

The chain couples TRBV18 to TRBJ1-2, with TRBD1 identical over 12 bases. From germline, CDR1 is KGHSH and CDR2 LQKENI. This CDR3 has 17 amino acids. V lost 1 base to trimming and J lost 5 bases; unmatched junction nucleotides: 8. The CDR3, as DNA: TGTGCCAGCTCACCACGCGGGACAGGGGGCGCGGAGTATGGCTACACCTTC. Translated: CASSPRGTGGAEYGYTF.

This sequence joins TRBV28 and TRBJ2-5, with TRBD2 matching 10 bases. V lost 5 bases, J lost 3 bases, and 3 bases stayed unmatched. Germline CDR1 and CDR2: MDHEN and SYDVKM. There are 14 residues in the CDR3. CDR3 in amino acids: CASSVSGRKETQYF. DNA for the CDR3: TGTGCCAGCAGTGTTAGCGGGAGGAAAGAGACCCAGTACTTC. Together with reference TRBV28 and TRBJ2-5, the CDR3 gives the full variable domain: DVKVTQSSRYLVKRTGEKVFLECVQDMDHENMFWYRQDPGLGLRLIYFSYDVKMKEKGDIPEGYSVSREKKERFSLILESASTNQTSMYLCASSVSGRKETQYFGPGTRLLVL.

The chain couples TRBV30 to TRBJ1-4; 7 nucleotides line up with TRBD1. Germline trimming cut 1 base from V and 6 bases from J; bases unmatched to any gene: 8. This CDR3 is 15 amino acids long. Germline CDR1 and CDR2: GTSNPN and SVGIG (reference sequence). The CDR3 sequence: CAWSDIGRGDEKLFF. The DNA of the CDR3 is TGTGCCTGGAGTGACATCGGCAGGGGGGATGAAAAACTGTTTTTT.

J is TRBJ2-2 and V is TRBV5-1; the D call may be TRBD1 or TRBD2 (5 bases each). The CDR3 consists of 16 residues. The V end was cut by 4 bases, the J end by 5 bases, with 18 bases between. The germline gives CDR1 SGHRS, CDR2 YFSETQ. CDR3 sequence reads: CASSPARGTRTGELFF. CDR3 nucleotides: TGCGCCAGCAGCCCCGCTAGAGGGACGCGGACCGGGGAGCTGTTTTTT. Using reference TRBV5-1 and TRBJ2-2 for the parts outside the CDR3, the full variable domain is KAGVTQTPRYLIKTRGQQVTLSCSPISGHRSVSWYQQTPGQGLQFLFEYFSETQRNKGNFPGRFSGRQFSNSRSEMNVSTLELGDSALYLCASSPARGTRTGELFFGEGSRLTVL.

CDR3 amino acids: CATSTDWAGGTYNEQFF. The CDR3 nucleotides are TGTGCCACCAGCACGGACTGGGCGGGAGGGACCTACAATGAGCAGTTCTTC. The chain links TRBV15 to TRBJ2-1; 9 bases agree with TRBD2. This CDR3 comprises 17 residues. The trim removed 4 bases at V and 2 bases at J, leaving 9 bases unmatched. Germline CDR1 reads LNHNV; CDR2 reads YYDKDF (reference sequence).